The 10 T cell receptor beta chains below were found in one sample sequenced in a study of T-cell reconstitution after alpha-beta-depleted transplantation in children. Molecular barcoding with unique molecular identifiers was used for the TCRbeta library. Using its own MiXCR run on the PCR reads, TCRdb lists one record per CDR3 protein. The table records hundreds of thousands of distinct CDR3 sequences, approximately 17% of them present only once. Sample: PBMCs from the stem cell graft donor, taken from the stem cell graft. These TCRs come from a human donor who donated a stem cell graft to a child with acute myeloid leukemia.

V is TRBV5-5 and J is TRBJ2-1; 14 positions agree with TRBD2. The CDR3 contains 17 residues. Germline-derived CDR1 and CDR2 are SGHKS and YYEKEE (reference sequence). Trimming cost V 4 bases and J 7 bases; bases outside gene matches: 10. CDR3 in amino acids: CASSPLTSGGALNEQFF. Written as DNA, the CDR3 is TGTGCCAGCAGCCCCCTGACTAGCGGGGGGGCCTTGAATGAGCAGTTCTTC.

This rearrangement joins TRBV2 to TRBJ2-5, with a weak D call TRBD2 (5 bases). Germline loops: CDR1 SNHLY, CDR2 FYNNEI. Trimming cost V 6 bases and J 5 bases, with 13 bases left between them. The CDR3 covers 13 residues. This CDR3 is CASSWVRGETQYF. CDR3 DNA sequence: TGTGCCAGCAGCTGGGTTAGAGGGGAGACCCAGTACTTC. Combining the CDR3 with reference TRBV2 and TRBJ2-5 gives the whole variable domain EPEVTQTPSHQVTQMGQEVILRCVPISNHLYFYWYRQILGQKVEFLVSFYNNEISEKSEIFDDQFSVERPDGSNFTLKIRSTKLEDSAMYFCASSWVRGETQYFGPGTRLLVL.

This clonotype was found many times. CDR3 residues: CASSQERTSGGGNEQFF. CDR3 DNA sequence: TGCGCCAGCAGCCAAGAGCGGACTAGCGGGGGGGGAAATGAGCAGTTCTTC. V and J are TRBV4-3 and TRBJ2-1; 15 nucleotides align to TRBD2. CDR3 length: 17 amino acids. With 0 bases clipped from V and 7 bases from J, the junction kept 4 bases outside the gene matches. Germline V gene sequence: CDR1 LGHNA, CDR2 YSLEER.

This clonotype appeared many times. CDR3 sequence: CSAFPFGGKPEKLFF. Written as DNA, the CDR3 is TGCAGTGCTTTCCCTTTCGGAGGCAAACCCGAAAAACTGTTTTTT. V usage is TRBV20-1 and J usage is TRBJ1-4, with D unresolved. V lost 5 bases and J 8 bases, leaving 21 bases between the germline ends. There are 15 residues in the CDR3. Germline-derived CDR1 and CDR2 are DFQATT and SNEGSKA (reference sequence).

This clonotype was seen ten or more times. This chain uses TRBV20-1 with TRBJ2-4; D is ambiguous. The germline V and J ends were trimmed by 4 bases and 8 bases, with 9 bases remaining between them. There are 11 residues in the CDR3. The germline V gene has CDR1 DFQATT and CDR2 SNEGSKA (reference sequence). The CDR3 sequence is CSATMSHIQYF. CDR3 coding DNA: TGCAGTGCTACAATGTCCCACATTCAGTACTTC.

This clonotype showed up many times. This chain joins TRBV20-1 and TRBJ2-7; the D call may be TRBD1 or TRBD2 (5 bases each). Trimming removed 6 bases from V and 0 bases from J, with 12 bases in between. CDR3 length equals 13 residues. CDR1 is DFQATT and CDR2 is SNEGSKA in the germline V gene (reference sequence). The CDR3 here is CSAEGSDSYEQYF. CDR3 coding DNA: TGCAGTGCCGAGGGGTCGGACTCCTACGAGCAGTACTTC.

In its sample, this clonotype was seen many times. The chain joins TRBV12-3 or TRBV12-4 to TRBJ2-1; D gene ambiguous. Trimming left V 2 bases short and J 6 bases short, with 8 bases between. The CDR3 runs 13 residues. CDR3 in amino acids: CASSLWSGNEQFF. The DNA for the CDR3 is TGTGCCAGCAGTTTATGGTCGGGCAATGAGCAGTTCTTC.

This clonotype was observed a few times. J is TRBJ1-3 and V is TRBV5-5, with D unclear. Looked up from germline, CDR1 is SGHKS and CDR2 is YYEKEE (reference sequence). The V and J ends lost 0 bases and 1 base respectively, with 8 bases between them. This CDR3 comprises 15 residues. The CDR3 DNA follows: TGTGCCAGCAGCTTGGTGTCCACTTCTGGAAACACCATATATTTT. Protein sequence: CASSLVSTSGNTIYF.

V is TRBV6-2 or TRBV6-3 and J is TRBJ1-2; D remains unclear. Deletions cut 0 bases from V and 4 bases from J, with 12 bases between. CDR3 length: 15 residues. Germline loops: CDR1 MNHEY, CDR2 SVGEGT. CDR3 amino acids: CASSYSKFRTYGYTF. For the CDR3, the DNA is TGTGCCAGCAGTTACTCGAAGTTCCGGACCTATGGCTACACCTTC.

The CDR3: CASSLVMAYEQYF. In DNA, the CDR3 is TGTGCCAGCAGCTTAGTAATGGCCTACGAGCAGTACTTC. The chain carries TRBV7-9 and TRBJ2-7; no clear D gene. The germline CDR1 and CDR2 sequences are SEHNR and FQNEAQ (reference sequence). V gave up 1 base and J gave up 2 bases, with 6 bases separating them. This CDR3 has 13 amino acids.